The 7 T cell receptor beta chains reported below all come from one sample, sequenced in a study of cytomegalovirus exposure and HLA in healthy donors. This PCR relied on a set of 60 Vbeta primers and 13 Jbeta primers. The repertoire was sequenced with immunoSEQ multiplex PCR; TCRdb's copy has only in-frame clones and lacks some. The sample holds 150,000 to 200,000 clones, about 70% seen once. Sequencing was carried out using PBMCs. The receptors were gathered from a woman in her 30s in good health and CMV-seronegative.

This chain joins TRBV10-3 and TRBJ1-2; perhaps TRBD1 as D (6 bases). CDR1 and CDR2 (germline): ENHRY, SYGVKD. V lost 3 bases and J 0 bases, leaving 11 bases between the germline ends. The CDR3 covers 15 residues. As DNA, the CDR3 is TGTGCCATCAGTGACAACAGGGTCGCTAACTATGGCTACACCTTC. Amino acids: CAISDNRVANYGYTF.

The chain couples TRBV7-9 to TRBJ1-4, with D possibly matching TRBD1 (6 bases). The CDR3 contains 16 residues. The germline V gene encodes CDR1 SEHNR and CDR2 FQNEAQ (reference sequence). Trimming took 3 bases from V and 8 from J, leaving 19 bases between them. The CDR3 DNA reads TGTGCCAGCAGCTTGGGAAAACAGGGAGCCAGCGAAAAACTGTTTTTT. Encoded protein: CASSLGKQGASEKLFF.

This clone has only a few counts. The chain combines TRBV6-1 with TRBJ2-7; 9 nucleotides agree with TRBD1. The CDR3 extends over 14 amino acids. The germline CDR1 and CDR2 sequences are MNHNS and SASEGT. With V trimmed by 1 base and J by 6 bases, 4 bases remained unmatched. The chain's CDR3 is CASSEVPTGGEQYF. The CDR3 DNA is TGTGCCAGCAGTGAAGTCCCGACAGGGGGCGAGCAGTACTTC.

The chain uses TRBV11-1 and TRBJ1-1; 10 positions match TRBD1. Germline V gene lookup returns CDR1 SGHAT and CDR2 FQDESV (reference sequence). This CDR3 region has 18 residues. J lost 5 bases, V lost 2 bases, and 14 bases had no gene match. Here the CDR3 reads CASSLRPGQGRISTEAFF. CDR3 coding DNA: TGTGCCAGCAGCTTAAGGCCGGGACAGGGGAGAATTAGTACTGAAGCTTTCTTT.

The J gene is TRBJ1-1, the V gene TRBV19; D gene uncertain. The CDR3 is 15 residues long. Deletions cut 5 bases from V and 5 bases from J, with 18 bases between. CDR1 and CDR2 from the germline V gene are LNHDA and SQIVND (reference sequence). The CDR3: CASSAAGGRGTEAFF. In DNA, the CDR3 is TGTGCCAGTAGTGCGGCCGGAGGGCGCGGTACTGAAGCTTTCTTT.

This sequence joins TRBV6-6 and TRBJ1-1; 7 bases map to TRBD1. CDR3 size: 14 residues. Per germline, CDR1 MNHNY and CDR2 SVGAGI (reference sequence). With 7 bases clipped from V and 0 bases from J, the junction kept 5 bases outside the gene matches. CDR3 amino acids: CASTRQGMNTEAFF. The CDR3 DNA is TGTGCCAGCACCCGACAGGGAATGAACACTGAAGCTTTCTTT.

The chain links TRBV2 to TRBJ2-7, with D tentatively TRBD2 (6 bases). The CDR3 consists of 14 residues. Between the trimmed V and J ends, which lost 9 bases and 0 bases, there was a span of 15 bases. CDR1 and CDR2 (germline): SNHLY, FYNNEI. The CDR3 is CASLGTSISYEQYF. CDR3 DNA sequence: TGTGCCAGTCTCGGGACTTCTATCTCCTACGAGCAGTACTTC.